The rows below give T cell receptor beta chains drawn from one sample of a study of blood T cell repertoires in COVID-19. Clones were read by immunoSEQ multiplex PCR, and TCRdb kept only the in-frame ones, dropping some. The sample shows about 170,000 clones, about four fifths of them seen only once. The sample consisted of peripheral blood. These receptors were collected from a man in his forties or fifties who had recovered from COVID-19. The CDR3 runs from the conserved cysteine through the conserved F or W. A D gene is named only where the DNA matches it firmly. Size tells how often a clone was seen (once, few, many) or the class of an expanded clone, and some rows leave it out.

>NA|TRBV5-1|NA|TRBJ2-1
CASSLLLDNEQFF
TGCGCCAGCAGCTTGCTGCTAGACAATGAGCAGTTCTTC
>NA|TRBV2|TRBD2|TRBJ2-1
CASSGTSYNEQFF
TGTGCCAGCAGTGGGACTAGCTACAATGAGCAGTTCTTC
>many|TRBV7-9|NA|TRBJ2-7
CASSLMWTNEQYF
TGTGCCAGCAGCCTCATGTGGACAAATGAGCAGTACTTC
>NA|TRBV18|NA|TRBJ1-3
CASSLPGFSGNTIYF
TGTGCCAGCTCCCTTCCGGGGTTCTCTGGAAACACCATATATTTT
>NA|TRBV9|TRBD2|TRBJ2-5
CASSGGLAWKTQYF
TGTGCCAGCAGCGGGGGACTAGCGTGGAAGACCCAGTACTTC
>NA|TRBV19|NA|TRBJ2-3
CASKVSETTDTQYF
TGTGCCAGTAAGGTCAGCGAAACTACAGATACGCAGTATTTT
>once|TRBV7-2|NA|TRBJ1-1
CASSSRAEEVTLGTEAFF
TGTGCCAGCAGCTCTAGGGCCGAGGAGGTCACCTTGGGCACTGAAGCTTTCTTT
>NA|TRBV5-8|NA|TRBJ2-1
CASSLPPYEQFF
TGTGCCAGCAGCTTGCCCCCATATGAGCAGTTCTTC
>NA|TRBV9|NA|TRBJ2-2
CASSLSGVTGELFF
TGTGCCAGCAGCCTTTCAGGGGTGACCGGGGAGCTGTTTTTT
>NA|TRBV11-2|TRBD1|TRBJ2-7
CASSLYRTGIYEQYF
TGTGCCAGCAGCCTCTACCGGACAGGAATCTACGAGCAGTACTTC
>NA|TRBV18|NA|TRBJ1-2
CASSRFSDTLYTF
TGTGCCAGCTCAAGATTTTCTGATACTCTCTACACCTTC
>NA|TRBV13|TRBD2|TRBJ2-1
CASSVVAGGLNEQFF
TGTGCCAGCAGCGTCGTAGCGGGGGGGCTGAATGAGCAGTTCTTC
>NA|TRBV6-5|NA|TRBJ1-1
CASSYEDRNTEAFF
TGTGCCAGCAGTTACGAAGACAGGAACACTGAAGCTTTCTTT
>NA|TRBV30|TRBD1|TRBJ1-4
CAWSVVGTGVQKLFF
TGTGCCTGGAGTGTAGTCGGGACAGGGGTACAAAAACTGTTTTTT
>NA|TRBV5-6|TRBD1|TRBJ2-7
CASRRGQVPYEQYF
TGTGCCAGCAGGCGAGGACAGGTCCCCTACGAGCAGTACTTC
>NA|TRBV24-1|NA|TRBJ1-4
CATSASQGNSEKLFF
TGTGCCACCAGTGCCTCTCAGGGGAATAGCGAAAAACTGTTTTTT
>NA|TRBV7-9|TRBD2|TRBJ2-3
CASSSPGLARTDTQYF
TGTGCCAGCAGCTCCCCTGGACTAGCCCGCACAGATACGCAGTATTTT
>NA|TRBV6-1|TRBD1|TRBJ2-7
CASSEEAGRTGGYEQYF
TGTGCCAGCAGTGAAGAGGCGGGAAGGACAGGGGGTTACGAGCAGTACTTC
>few|TRBV19|NA|TRBJ1-5
CASSIGREGNQPQHF
TGTGCCAGTAGTATAGGCAGGGAAGGCAATCAGCCCCAGCATTTT
>NA|TRBV6-6|NA|TRBJ1-5
CASSYSGQNQPQHF
TGTGCCAGCAGTTACTCTGGACAAAATCAGCCCCAGCATTTT
>NA|TRBV5-6|TRBD2|TRBJ2-1
CASSLAYRAGVNEQFF
TGTGCCAGCAGCTTGGCGTATCGAGCGGGAGTTAATGAGCAGTTCTTC
>NA|TRBV15|NA|TRBJ2-5
CATSQDYLQETQYF
TGTGCCACCAGTCAGGACTATCTCCAAGAGACCCAGTACTTC
>NA|TRBV11-2|TRBD1|TRBJ2-7
CASSSQGFEQYF
TGTGCCAGCAGCTCACAGGGGTTCGAGCAGTACTTC
>NA|TRBV5-1|TRBD1|TRBJ1-5
CASSLQGNQPQHF
TGCGCCAGCAGCTTACAGGGGAATCAGCCCCAGCATTTT
>NA|TRBV19|NA|TRBJ2-6
CASSINGASGANVLTF
TGTGCCAGTAGTATTAACGGAGCCTCTGGGGCCAACGTCCTGACTTTC
>few|TRBV9|NA|TRBJ1-6
CASSVAVEDNSPLHF
TGTGCCAGCAGCGTAGCCGTGGAGGATAATTCACCCCTCCACTTT
>once|TRBV7-2|TRBD2|TRBJ2-7
CASSQATSGRRAYEQYF
TGTGCCAGCAGCCAAGCGACTAGCGGGAGGAGGGCGTACGAGCAGTACTTC
>NA|TRBV4-1|NA|TRBJ1-1
CASSQGPVNTEAFF
TGCGCCAGCAGCCAAGGCCCAGTGAACACTGAAGCTTTCTTT
>NA|TRBV3-1/TRBV3-2|TRBD1|TRBJ1-2
CASSQGGQGGRSYGYTF
TGTGCCAGCAGCCAAGGGGGACAGGGAGGCCGGAGCTATGGCTACACCTTC
>NA|TRBV18|TRBD1|TRBJ2-4
CASSPRDREIKNIQYF
TGTGCCAGCTCACCACGGGACAGGGAAATTAAAAACATTCAGTACTTC
>once|TRBV12-3/TRBV12-4|NA|TRBJ2-1
CASVGWDEQFF
TGTGCCAGCGTCGGGTGGGATGAGCAGTTCTTC
>NA|TRBV7-2|TRBD1|TRBJ1-2
CASSSHRGGNGYTF
TGTGCCAGCAGCTCTCACAGGGGGGGGAACGGCTACACCTTC
>once|TRBV20-1|NA|TRBJ2-5
CSASSGSQETQYF
TGCAGTGCTAGTTCGGGGTCACAAGAGACCCAGTACTTC
>NA|TRBV15|TRBD1|TRBJ2-2
CATSRGGTANTGELFF
TGTGCCACCAGCAGAGGTGGGACAGCCAACACCGGGGAGCTGTTTTTT
>NA|TRBV19|TRBD1|TRBJ2-3
CASSTGQGFTDTQYF
TGTGCCAGTAGTACGGGACAGGGTTTCACAGATACGCAGTATTTT
>NA|TRBV18|NA|TRBJ2-7
CASSPRRGSYEQYF
TGTGCCAGCTCACCACGACGGGGTTCCTACGAGCAGTACTTC
>NA|TRBV7-2|TRBD1|TRBJ2-5
CASRQGAKQTQYF
TGTGCCAGCCGACAGGGGGCGAAACAGACCCAGTACTTC
>NA|TRBV9|TRBD1|TRBJ1-1
CASSVGTGLGTEAFF
TGTGCCAGCAGCGTAGGGACAGGCCTGGGGACTGAAGCTTTCTTT
>NA|TRBV4-2|TRBD1|TRBJ1-6
CASRHGQGSSYNSPLHF
TGTGCCAGCAGGCACGGACAGGGTAGCTCCTATAATTCACCCCTCCACTTT
>NA|TRBV2|NA|TRBJ2-2
CATTPQGTLTGELFF
TGTGCCACCACCCCCCAGGGGACGTTGACCGGGGAGCTGTTTTTT
>NA|TRBV28|TRBD2|TRBJ2-3
CASIRSTSGIADTQYF
TGTGCCAGCATCCGTTCGACTAGCGGGATAGCAGATACGCAGTATTTT